A single sample is the source of the 4 T cell receptor beta chains below, sequenced in a study of cytomegalovirus exposure and HLA in healthy donors. Produced via immunoSEQ multiplex PCR; TCRdb's table is partial and in-frame only. The sample lists 50,000 to 65,000 clones, more than 85% seen once, with 6.5% to 9% in the top ten. The sequencing input was PBMCs. All receptors come from a woman aged 18-29 years in good health and CMV-seropositive.

The V and J genes are TRBV6-4 and TRBJ2-3, with TRBD1 matching over 8 bases. Germline V gene lookup returns CDR1 MRHNA and CDR2 SNTAGT. This CDR3 has 16 amino acids. V was pared by 2 bases and J by 0 bases, with 4 bases of the junction left unmatched. Here the CDR3 DNA reads TGTGCCAGCAGTGACAGGGCAGGGGGCAGCACAGATACGCAGTATTTT. It yields the protein CASSDRAGGSTDTQYF.

The chain links TRBV29-1 to TRBJ1-5, with D perhaps matching TRBD1 (6 bases). The CDR3 is made up of 13 amino acids. Trimming took off 7 bases at V and 2 bases at J, with 12 bases between the two ends. Germline V gene data show CDR1 as SQVTM and CDR2 as ANQGSEA. CDR3 sequence: CSATGGGNQPQHF. CDR3 DNA sequence: TGCAGCGCGACTGGGGGCGGCAATCAGCCCCAGCATTTT.

V usage is TRBV11-3 and J usage is TRBJ2-1; 9 positions agree with TRBD1. Germline CDR1 reads SGHNT; CDR2 reads YENEEA. V lost 0 bases to trimming and J lost 7 bases; unmatched junction nucleotides: 10. The CDR3 extends over 17 amino acids. Written as DNA, the CDR3 is TGTGCCAGCAGCTTAGATCTGGGACAGGGTCATCGGAATGAGCAGTTCTTC. Protein: CASSLDLGQGHRNEQFF.

This chain's CDR3 is CASSVGQGLNTEAFF. The CDR3 DNA follows: TGTGCCAGCAGCGTAGGACAGGGGTTGAACACTGAAGCTTTCTTT. The rearrangement links TRBV9 to TRBJ1-1, with 8 bases that match TRBD1. The J segment lost 0 bases and the V segment lost 0 bases, leaving 1 base of the junction unmatched. The CDR3 sequence is 15 residues long. Germline CDR1 SGDLS, CDR2 YYNGEE.